The present entry profiles one T cell receptor (beta chain) with its context. The antigen remains unidentified. The sample belongs to a study of shared clonotypes between healthy human individuals. Overall study: Three plates each covered CD4 naive and memory; CD8 naive two, CD8 memory one.

General observations from the study: Roughly 5% of naive CD4 clonotypes were shared across a few donors. Only blood was sampled, and tissue TCR repertoires likely differ from blood ones.

Terminally differentiated effector memory CD45RA+ cells were excluded by CCR7 positive selection of CD45RO-negative cells. The assay was run at deep level. TCRdb's copy holds only in-frame clones and misses some; the assay was immunoSEQ multiplex PCR. There are over 800,000 clones in the sample; almost 95% occur only once, and approximately 25% lies in the top ten. The CDR3 sequence is 15 residues long. J gave up 4 bases and V 5 bases, and 6 bases lay outside the gene matches. Germline CDR1 and CDR2: SGHTA and FQGNSA. This TCR came from a man between 25 and 39 years old in good health. This chain uses TRBV7-2 with TRBJ2-4; 9 bases are a match to TRBD1. Sequencing input: naive CD8+ T cells sorted from blood. The CDR3 sequence is CASSPNRGPKNIQYF. CDR3 nucleotides: TGTGCCAGCAGCCCTAACAGGGGGCCAAAAAACATTCAGTACTTC.